This entry concerns a single T cell receptor beta chain. Original handling: Researchers report that nucleated cell counts were estimated from reference gene primer amplification. TCRdb keeps only in-frame clones here, not all; method: immunoSEQ multiplex PCR. V, J and clone size reflect that table, while D and trimming were determined from the DNA. The sample includes around 300,000 clones, 87% of them seen just once. From germline, CDR1 is LGHDT and CDR2 YNNKEL (reference sequence). The CDR3 is made up of 18 amino acids. Unmatched junction bases numbered 2, after V lost 0 bases and J lost 0 bases. This sample is drawn from a study of blood T cell repertoires in COVID-19. Participant age was about 18 to 100 years, and participants resided in roughly 25 US areas. Two consecutive negative NP/OP PCR tests, clearance, or resolved symptoms defined Cohort 3 recovery.

V is TRBV3-1 (or the pseudogene TRBV3-2) and J is TRBJ2-5, with TRBD2 identical over 15 bases. Sequenced input: PBMCs or T cells enriched from blood (not recorded which). This receptor was taken from a woman aged 25 to 39 who had recovered from COVID-19. The CDR3 loop is CASSQDGTSGGYQETQYF. CDR3 bases: TGTGCCAGCAGCCAAGATGGGACTAGCGGGGGGTACCAAGAGACCCAGTACTTC.